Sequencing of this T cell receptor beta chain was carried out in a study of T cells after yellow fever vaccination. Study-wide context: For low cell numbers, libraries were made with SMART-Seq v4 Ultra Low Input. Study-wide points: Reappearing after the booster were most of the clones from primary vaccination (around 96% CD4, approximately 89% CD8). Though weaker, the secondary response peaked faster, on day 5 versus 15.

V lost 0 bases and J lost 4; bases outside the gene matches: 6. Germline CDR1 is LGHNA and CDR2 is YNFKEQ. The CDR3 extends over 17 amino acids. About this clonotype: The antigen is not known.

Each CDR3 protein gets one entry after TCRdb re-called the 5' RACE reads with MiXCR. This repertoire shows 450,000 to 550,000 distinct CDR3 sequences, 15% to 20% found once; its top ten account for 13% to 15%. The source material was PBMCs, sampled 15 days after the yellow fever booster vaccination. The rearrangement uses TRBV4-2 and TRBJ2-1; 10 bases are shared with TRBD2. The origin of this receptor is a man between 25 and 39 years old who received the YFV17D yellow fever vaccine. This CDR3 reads CASSQEGSGRTYNEQFF. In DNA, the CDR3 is TGTGCCAGCAGCCAAGAAGGTAGCGGGAGGACGTACAATGAGCAGTTCTTC.